The 2 T cell receptor beta chains reported below all come from one sample, sequenced in a study of resident and recirculating memory T cells in vitiligo. Here immunoSEQ multiplex PCR was the method, and the copy in TCRdb shows in-frame clones only, minus some. Here the sample spans 40,000 to 45,000 clones, about 90% being singletons. Sample: blood. The receptors here all came from a male donor with vitiligo.

The V call is TRBV9, the J call TRBJ2-1; 11 bases map to TRBD1. With 3 bases clipped from V and 3 bases from J, the junction kept 2 bases outside the gene matches. The germline V gene has CDR1 SGDLS and CDR2 YYNGEE. The CDR3 contains 15 residues. For the CDR3, the DNA is TGTGCCAGCAGCGAGGGACAGGGGGTCTACAATGAGCAGTTCTTC. This encodes CASSEGQGVYNEQFF.

The count of this clone is one. The chain combines TRBV6-1 with TRBJ2-7; 8 bases are shared with TRBD1. The CDR3 is made up of 13 amino acids. The germline gives CDR1 MNHNS, CDR2 SASEGT. V lost 5 bases, J lost 2 bases, and 2 bases stayed unmatched. The CDR3 DNA is TGTGCCAGCAGTCTACAGGGGGCCTACGAGCAGTACTTC. The encoded protein is CASSLQGAYEQYF.